The clone carrying this T cell receptor (beta chain) was observed a handful of times. Its antigen is not identified. The germline V and J ends were trimmed by 4 bases and 3 bases, with 8 bases remaining between them. The CDR3 is made up of 13 amino acids. Germline V gene data show CDR1 as KGHDR and CDR2 as SFDVKD. Treatment in this sample: roughly 10-day PBMC culture with coronavirus spike peptide pools or control peptides (ViraFEST assay). This sample is part of a study of vaccination and CD4 T cells after COVID-19. In the study overall: A vaccine, either BNT162b2 or mRNA-1273, was given to participants in two doses. Median time from second vaccine dose to sampling was roughly 72 days (14 to 241). Overlapping SARS-CoV-2, HCoV-NL63, HCoV-OC43 and HCoV-229E spike peptides were used to stimulate cells.

Once obtained from cultured CD4+ T cells, the DNA was sequenced using the Oncomine TCR Beta short-read assay. Cultured CD4+ T cells were the source of extracted genomic DNA. TCRdb redid the calling of the PCR reads with MiXCR, one entry per CDR3 protein. The repertoire consists of under 20,000 distinct CDR3 sequences, with under 75% occurring once and the leading ten covering 17%. The sequencing input was CD4+ T cells from blood, cultured in vitro. The V gene is TRBV24-1, the J gene TRBJ1-1; D is uncertain. The TCR comes from a human donor who had recovered from COVID-19. The CDR3: CATSDWTDTEAFF. The CDR3 nucleotides read TGTGCCACCAGTGACTGGACCGACACTGAAGCTTTCTTT.